These 18 T cell receptor beta chains came from one sample sequenced in a study of cytomegalovirus exposure and HLA in healthy donors. The PCR used 60 Vbeta and 13 Jbeta primers. Only in-frame clones appear in the TCRdb table, and some are missing; sequencing was by immunoSEQ multiplex PCR. The table lists about 120,000 clones, about 70% of them singletons, with 2% to 2.5% in the top ten. The specimen was PBMCs. The origin of the receptors is a human donor in good health.

CDR3: CASSLGQGAEAFF. The CDR3 DNA is TGTGCCAGCTCACTAGGACAGGGCGCTGAAGCTTTCTTT. This chain uses TRBV18 with TRBJ1-1, with 8 positions matching TRBD1. CDR1 and CDR2 from the germline V gene are KGHSH and LQKENI. Germline trimming cut 4 bases from V and 6 bases from J; bases unmatched to any gene: 4. The CDR3 totals 13 residues. The whole variable domain, filled in from reference TRBV18 and TRBJ1-1, reads NAGVMQNPRHLVRRRGQEARLRCSPMKGHSHVYWYRQLPEEGLKFMVYLQKENIIDESGMPKERFSAEFPKEGPSILRIQQVVRGDSAAYFCASSLGQGAEAFFGQGTRLTVV.

This sequence joins TRBV30 and TRBJ2-1, with D tentatively TRBD2 (5 bases). The CDR3 consists of 14 residues. From germline, CDR1 is GTSNPN and CDR2 SVGIG (reference sequence). With 2 bases removed from V and 7 bases from J, the gap between germline ends came to 15 bases. CDR3 DNA sequence: TGTGCCTGGAGTCGCGGACTCCACGGGAATGAGCAGTTCTTC. Translation gives CAWSRGLHGNEQFF. Full variable domain (missing parts from reference TRBV30 and TRBJ2-1): SQTIHQWPATLVQPVGSPLSLECTVEGTSNPNLYWYRQAAGRGLQLLFYSVGIGQISSEVPQNLSASRPQDRQFILSSKKLLLSDSGFYLCAWSRGLHGNEQFFGPGTRLTVL.

This clone was observed a single time. The chain links TRBV2 to TRBJ2-2; 8 bases are shared with TRBD2. V was pared by 5 bases and J by 6 bases, with 5 bases of the junction left unmatched. Germline lookup yields CDR1 SNHLY and CDR2 FYNNEI. The CDR3 length is 14 residues. The CDR3 coding sequence is TGTGCCAGCAGTTTTAGCGGGGACCCCGGGGAGCTGTTTTTT. Its translation: CASSFSGDPGELFF.

This clone was found a few times. This chain uses TRBV5-5 with TRBJ1-4; D may be TRBD1 (5 bases). This CDR3 region has 14 residues. Trimming shortened V by 4 bases and J by 3 bases, and 10 bases separated the two germline ends. Germline V lookup: CDR1 SGHKS, CDR2 YYEKEE (reference sequence). The CDR3 region is CASSLTGPNEKLFF. The CDR3 DNA reads as TGTGCCAGCAGCCTTACAGGTCCTAATGAAAAACTGTTTTTT.

The chain combines TRBV9 with TRBJ1-1; D is possibly TRBD1 (6 bases). Trimming stripped 2 bases from V and 0 bases from J, with 8 bases between. From germline, CDR1 is SGDLS and CDR2 YYNGEE. This CDR3 has 14 residues. DNA for the CDR3: TGTGCCAGCAGCGTCACAGGGATGAACACTGAAGCTTTCTTT. Its protein product is CASSVTGMNTEAFF.

J is TRBJ2-2 and V is TRBV7-9; 11 nucleotides match TRBD2. Per the germline V gene, CDR1 is SEHNR and CDR2 is FQNEAQ (reference sequence). The CDR3 is 16 amino acids. V trimming: 1 base; J trimming: 2 bases; junction bases outside the gene matches: 0. This CDR3 is CASSLGLAGNTGELFF. The CDR3 nucleotides are TGTGCCAGCAGCTTAGGACTAGCGGGAAACACCGGGGAGCTGTTTTTT.

The rearrangement links TRBV2 to TRBJ2-3, with TRBD2 matching 7 bases. V was clipped by 8 bases and J by 0 bases; unmatched bases: 11. The CDR3 sequence is 16 residues long. Per germline, CDR1 SNHLY and CDR2 FYNNEI. The CDR3 here is CASFTTAGFSTDTQYF. CDR3 nucleotides: TGTGCCAGCTTCACAACAGCGGGATTTAGCACAGATACGCAGTATTTT.

V is TRBV18 and J is TRBJ1-1, with 7 positions matching TRBD1. Germline trimming cut 3 bases from V and 5 bases from J; bases unmatched to any gene: 3. Germline CDR1 and CDR2: KGHSH and LQKENI. The CDR3 totals 13 residues. For the CDR3, the DNA is TGTGCCAGCTCACCCCGCAGGGGGACTGAAGCTTTCTTT. Translation gives CASSPRRGTEAFF.

This chain links TRBV7-2 with TRBJ1-3, with a possible D match to TRBD1 (6 bases). CDR1 and CDR2 from the germline V gene are SGHTA and FQGNSA. The CDR3 is 17 residues long. V dropped 5 bases and J dropped 0 bases, with 17 bases sitting between them. The CDR3 loop reads CASSRIGAGASGNTIYF. The CDR3 DNA follows: TGTGCCAGCAGCCGCATAGGGGCGGGGGCCTCTGGAAACACCATATATTTT.

The chain has TRBV7-2 and TRBJ2-1; maybe TRBD2 (5 bases). The germline gives CDR1 SGHTA, CDR2 FQGNSA. This CDR3 contains 16 residues. Trimming cost V 2 bases and J 3 bases, with 14 bases left between them. CDR3 sequence: CASSLIAIGGYNEQFF. As DNA, the CDR3 is TGTGCCAGCAGCTTAATAGCGATTGGAGGCTACAATGAGCAGTTCTTC.

The chain carries TRBV14 and TRBJ1-2; possibly TRBD1 for D (6 bases). V lost 4 bases, J lost 1 base, and 13 bases lay in between. The CDR3 contains 15 residues. Germline V gene data show CDR1 as SGHDN and CDR2 as FVKESK. The CDR3 nucleotides read TGTGCCAGCAGCCGTGACAGGAACCGTAACTATGGCTACACCTTC. Translation: CASSRDRNRNYGYTF.

The chain joins TRBV30 to TRBJ1-1, with D unresolved. V was trimmed by 2 bases and J by 6 bases, leaving 13 bases between them. Germline V gene data show CDR1 as GTSNPN and CDR2 as SVGIG (reference sequence). This CDR3 has 13 amino acids. CDR3: CAWSQTRSAEAFF. CDR3 DNA sequence: TGTGCCTGGAGTCAAACCCGTTCGGCTGAAGCTTTCTTT.

V usage is TRBV7-2 and J usage is TRBJ1-2; TRBD1 matches 7 bases. With 5 bases clipped from V and 0 bases from J, the junction kept 9 bases outside the gene matches. From germline, CDR1 is SGHTA and CDR2 FQGNSA. The CDR3 extends over 16 amino acids. The CDR3 spells CASSPTQGLANYGYTF. The CDR3 coding sequence is TGTGCCAGCAGCCCAACACAGGGGTTAGCTAACTATGGCTACACCTTC.

CDR3 loop: CASSYTGQRNEQFF. The CDR3 DNA follows: TGTGCCAGCAGTTACACGGGACAGCGGAATGAGCAGTTCTTC. The rearrangement joins TRBV6-5 to TRBJ2-1; TRBD1 matches 7 bases. CDR3 length equals 14 residues. Germline-derived CDR1 and CDR2 are MNHEY and SVGAGI. Germline trimming cut 2 bases from V and 7 bases from J; bases unmatched to any gene: 5.

The rearrangement joins TRBV5-6 to TRBJ1-1; no clear D. Germline values: CDR1 SGHDT, CDR2 YYEEEE. The V and J ends lost 5 bases and 8 bases respectively, with 13 bases between them. CDR3 length: 12 amino acids. CDR3 coding DNA: TGTGCCAGCAGAGGCGGCGGCCCGGAAGCTTTCTTT. The encoded protein is CASRGGGPEAFF.

The chain carries TRBV7-2 and TRBJ1-2; no clear D gene. CDR1 and CDR2 from the germline V gene are SGHTA and FQGNSA. The CDR3 covers 17 residues. V gave up 1 base and J gave up 2 bases, with 17 bases separating them. The CDR3, as DNA: TGTGCCAGCAGCTTAGATGCGTCGGGAACTAAAAACTATGGCTACACCTTC. It specifies CASSLDASGTKNYGYTF.

With regard to this clone: Other DNA sequences in the same sample also yield this CDR3. The J gene is TRBJ2-5, the V gene TRBV7-2; TRBD2 matches at 13 bases. CDR1 is SGHTA and CDR2 is FQGNSA in the germline V gene. The ends lost 5 bases at V and 0 bases at J; junction bases unmatched: 3. The CDR3 covers 16 residues. CDR3 sequence (DNA): TGTGCCAGCAGCCTGACTAGCGGGGGGTACCAAGAGACCCAGTACTTC. As protein: CASSLTSGGYQETQYF. Full variable domain (rest looked up from reference TRBV7-2 and TRBJ2-5): GAGVSQSPSNKVTEKGKDVELRCDPISGHTALYWYRQSLGQGLEFLIYFQGNSAPDKSGLPSDRFSAERTGGSVSTLTIQRTQQEDSAVYLCASSLTSGGYQETQYFGPGTRLLVL.

For the CDR3, the DNA is TGCGCCAGCAGCCAAGATTGGCGAGCGGGGGGGCGTACGCAGTATTTT. This translates into CASSQDWRAGGRTQYF. The J gene is TRBJ2-3, the V gene TRBV4-3; 10 positions agree with TRBD2. The junction had 8 bases not matched to a gene; V was cut back by 0 bases and J by 8 bases. Germline V gene lookup returns CDR1 LGHNA and CDR2 YSLEER. CDR3 size: 16 residues.